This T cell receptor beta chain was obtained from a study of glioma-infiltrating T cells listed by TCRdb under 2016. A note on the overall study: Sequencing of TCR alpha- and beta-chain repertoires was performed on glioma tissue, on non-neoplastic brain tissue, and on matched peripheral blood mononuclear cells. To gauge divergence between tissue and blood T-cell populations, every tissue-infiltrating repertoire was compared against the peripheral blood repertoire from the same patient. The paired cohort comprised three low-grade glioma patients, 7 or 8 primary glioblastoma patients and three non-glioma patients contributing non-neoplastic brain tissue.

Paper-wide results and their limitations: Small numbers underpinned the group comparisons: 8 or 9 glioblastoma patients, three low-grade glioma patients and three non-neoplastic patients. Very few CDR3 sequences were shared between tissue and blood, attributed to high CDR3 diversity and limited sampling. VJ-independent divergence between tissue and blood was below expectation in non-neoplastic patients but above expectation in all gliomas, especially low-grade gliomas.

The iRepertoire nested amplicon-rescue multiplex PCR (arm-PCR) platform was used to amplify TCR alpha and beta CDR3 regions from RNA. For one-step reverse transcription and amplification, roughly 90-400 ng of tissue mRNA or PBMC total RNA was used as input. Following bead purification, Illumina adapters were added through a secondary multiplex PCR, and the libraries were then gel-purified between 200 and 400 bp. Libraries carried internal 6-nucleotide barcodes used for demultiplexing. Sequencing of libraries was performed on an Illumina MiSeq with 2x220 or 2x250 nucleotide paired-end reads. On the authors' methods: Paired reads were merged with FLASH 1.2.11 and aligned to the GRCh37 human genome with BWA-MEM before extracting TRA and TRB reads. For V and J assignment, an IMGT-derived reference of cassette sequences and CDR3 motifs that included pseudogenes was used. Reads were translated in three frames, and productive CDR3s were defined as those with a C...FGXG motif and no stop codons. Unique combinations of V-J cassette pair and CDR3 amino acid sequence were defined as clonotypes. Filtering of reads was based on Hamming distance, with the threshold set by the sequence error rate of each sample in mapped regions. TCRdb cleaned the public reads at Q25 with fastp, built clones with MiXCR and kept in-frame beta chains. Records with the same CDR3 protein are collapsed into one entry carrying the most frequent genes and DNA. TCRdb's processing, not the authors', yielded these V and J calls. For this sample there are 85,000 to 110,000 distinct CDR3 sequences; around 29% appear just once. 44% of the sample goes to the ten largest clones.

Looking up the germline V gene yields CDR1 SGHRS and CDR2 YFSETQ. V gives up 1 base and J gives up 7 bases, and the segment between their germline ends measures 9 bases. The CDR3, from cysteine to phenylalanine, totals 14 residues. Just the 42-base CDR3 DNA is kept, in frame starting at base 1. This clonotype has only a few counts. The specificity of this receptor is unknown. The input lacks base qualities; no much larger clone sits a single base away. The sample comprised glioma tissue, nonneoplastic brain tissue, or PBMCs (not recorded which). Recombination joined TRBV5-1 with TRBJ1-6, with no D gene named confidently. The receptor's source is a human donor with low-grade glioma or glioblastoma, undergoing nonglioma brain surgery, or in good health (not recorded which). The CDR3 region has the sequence CASSLNGGNSPLHF. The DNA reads TGCGCCAGCAGCTTGAACGGTGGAAATTCACCCCTCCACTTT.